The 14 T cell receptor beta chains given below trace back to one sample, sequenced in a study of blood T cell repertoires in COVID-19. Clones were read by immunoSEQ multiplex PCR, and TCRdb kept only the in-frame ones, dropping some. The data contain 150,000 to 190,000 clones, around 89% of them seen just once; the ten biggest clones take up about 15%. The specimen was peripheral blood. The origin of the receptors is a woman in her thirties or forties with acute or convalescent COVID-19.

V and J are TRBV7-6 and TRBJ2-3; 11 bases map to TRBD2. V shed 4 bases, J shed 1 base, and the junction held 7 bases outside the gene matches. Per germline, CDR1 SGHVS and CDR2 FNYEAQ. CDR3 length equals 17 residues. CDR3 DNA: TGTGCCAGCAGCTCGCGAATAGCGGGAGGGCGCACAGATACGCAGTATTTT. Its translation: CASSSRIAGGRTDTQYF.

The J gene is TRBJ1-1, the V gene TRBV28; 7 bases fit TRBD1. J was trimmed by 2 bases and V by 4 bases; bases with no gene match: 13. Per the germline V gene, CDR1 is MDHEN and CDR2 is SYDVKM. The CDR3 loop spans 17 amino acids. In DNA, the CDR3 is TGTGCCAGCAGTTCAACACAGGGGACTCAGGCTAACACTGAAGCTTTCTTT. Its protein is CASSSTQGTQANTEAFF.

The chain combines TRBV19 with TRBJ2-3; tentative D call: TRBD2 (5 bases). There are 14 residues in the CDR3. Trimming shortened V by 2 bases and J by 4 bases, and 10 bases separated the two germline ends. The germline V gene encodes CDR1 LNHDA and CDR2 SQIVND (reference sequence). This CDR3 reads CASSIRRGSDTQYF. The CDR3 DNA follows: TGTGCCAGTAGTATACGACGGGGATCAGATACGCAGTATTTT.

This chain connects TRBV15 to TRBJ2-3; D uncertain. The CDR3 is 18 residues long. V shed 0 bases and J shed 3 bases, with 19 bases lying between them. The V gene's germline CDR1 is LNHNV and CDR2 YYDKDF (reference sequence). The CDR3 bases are TGTGCCACCAGCAGAGATTCCCCTAACTCCCACCCTACAGATACGCAGTATTTT. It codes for CATSRDSPNSHPTDTQYF. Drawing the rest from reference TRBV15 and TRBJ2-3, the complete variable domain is DAMVIQNPRYQVTQFGKPVTLSCSQTLNHNVMYWYQQKSSQAPKLLFHYYDKDFNNEADTPDNFQSRRPNTSFCFLDIRSPGLGDTAMYLCATSRDSPNSHPTDTQYFGPGTRLTVL.

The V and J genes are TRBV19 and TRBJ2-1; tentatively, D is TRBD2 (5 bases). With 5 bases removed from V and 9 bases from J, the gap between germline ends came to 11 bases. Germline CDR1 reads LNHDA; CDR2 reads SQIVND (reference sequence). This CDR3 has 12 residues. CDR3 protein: CASSAILVEQFF. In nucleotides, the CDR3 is TGTGCCAGTAGTGCAATACTAGTTGAGCAGTTCTTC.

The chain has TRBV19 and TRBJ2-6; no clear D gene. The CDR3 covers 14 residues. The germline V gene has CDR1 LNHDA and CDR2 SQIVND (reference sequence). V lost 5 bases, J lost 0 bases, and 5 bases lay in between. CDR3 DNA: TGTGCCAGTAGTGAGATCTCTGGGGCCAACGTCCTGACTTTC. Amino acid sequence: CASSEISGANVLTF.

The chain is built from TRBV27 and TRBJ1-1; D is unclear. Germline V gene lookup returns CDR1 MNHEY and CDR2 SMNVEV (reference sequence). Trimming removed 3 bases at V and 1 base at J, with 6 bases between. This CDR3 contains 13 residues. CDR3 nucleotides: TGTGCCAGCAGTTTCAGATGGAACACTGAAGCTTTCTTT. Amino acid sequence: CASSFRWNTEAFF.

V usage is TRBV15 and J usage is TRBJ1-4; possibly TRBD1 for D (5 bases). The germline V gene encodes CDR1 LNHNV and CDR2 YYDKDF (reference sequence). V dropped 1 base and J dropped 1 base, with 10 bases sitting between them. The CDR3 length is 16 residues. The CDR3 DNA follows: TGTGCCACCAGCAGAGTCGTGGGGGGAACTAATGAAAAACTGTTTTTT. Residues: CATSRVVGGTNEKLFF.

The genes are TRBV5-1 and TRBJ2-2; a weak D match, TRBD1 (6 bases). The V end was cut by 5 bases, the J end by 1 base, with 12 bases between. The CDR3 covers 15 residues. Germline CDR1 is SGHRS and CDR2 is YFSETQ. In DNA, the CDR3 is TGCGCCAGCAGGAACGGACAGATGAACACCGGGGAGCTGTTTTTT. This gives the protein CASRNGQMNTGELFF.

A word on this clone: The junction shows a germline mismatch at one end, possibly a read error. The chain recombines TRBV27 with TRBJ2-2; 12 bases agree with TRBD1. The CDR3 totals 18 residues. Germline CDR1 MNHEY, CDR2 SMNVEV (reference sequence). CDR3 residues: CASTTRDRGPRGAGELFF. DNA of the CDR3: TGTGCCAGCACCACTCGGGACAGGGGGCCCAGAGGAGCCGGAGAGCTGTTTTTT.

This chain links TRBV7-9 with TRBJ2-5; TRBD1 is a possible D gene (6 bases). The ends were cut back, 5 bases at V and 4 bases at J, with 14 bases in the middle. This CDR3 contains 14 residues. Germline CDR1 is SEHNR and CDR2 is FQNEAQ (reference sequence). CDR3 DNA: TGTGCCAGCAGCGAGACAGGTACCTCAGAGACCCAGTACTTC. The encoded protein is CASSETGTSETQYF.

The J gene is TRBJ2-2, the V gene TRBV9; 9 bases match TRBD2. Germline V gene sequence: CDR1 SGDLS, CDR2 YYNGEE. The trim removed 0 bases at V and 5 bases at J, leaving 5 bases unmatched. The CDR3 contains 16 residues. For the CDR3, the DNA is TGTGCCAGCAGCGTAGGTGGCGGGGGGGCGACCGGGGAGCTGTTTTTT. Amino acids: CASSVGGGGATGELFF. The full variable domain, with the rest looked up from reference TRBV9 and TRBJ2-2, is DSGVTQTPKHLITATGQRVTLRCSPRSGDLSVYWYQQSLDQGLQFLIQYYNGEERAKGNILERFSAQQFPDLHSELNLSSLELGDSALYFCASSVGGGGATGELFFGEGSRLTVL.

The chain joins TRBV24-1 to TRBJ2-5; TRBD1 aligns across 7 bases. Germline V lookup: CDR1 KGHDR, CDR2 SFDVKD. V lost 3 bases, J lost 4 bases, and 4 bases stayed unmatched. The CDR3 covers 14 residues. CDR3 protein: CATSDQGVGETQYF. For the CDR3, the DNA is TGTGCCACCAGTGATCAGGGGGTAGGAGAGACCCAGTACTTC.

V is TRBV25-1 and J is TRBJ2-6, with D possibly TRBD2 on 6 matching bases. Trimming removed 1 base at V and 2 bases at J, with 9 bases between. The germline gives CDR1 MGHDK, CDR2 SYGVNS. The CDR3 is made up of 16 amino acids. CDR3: CASSELWGAGANVLTF. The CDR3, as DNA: TGTGCCAGCAGTGAATTATGGGGGGCTGGGGCCAACGTCCTGACTTTC.